The 9 T cell receptor beta chains in this list originate from one sample, sequenced in a study of CXCR3-negative and CXCR3-positive naive CD8 T cells. The authors made the TRB cDNA libraries by 5' RACE using UMI labels. TCRdb reprocessed the 5' RACE reads; each CDR3 protein has one entry and no DNA is given. The clone table shows about 41,000 distinct CDR3 sequences, with the ten largest holding 1.5% to 2%. Sequenced: naive CXCR3- CD8+ T cells from blood. The subset denotes: CD45RO-CCR7+CD27+CD95- naive CD8+ T cells lacking CXCR3 (TNR3-). Every receptor here comes from a human donor in good health. Some clones in this sample may be carry-over from other donors' samples.

The chain links TRBV20-1 to TRBJ2-2; TCRdb's D call of TRBD2 is untestable without DNA. Germline assignment: CDR1 DFQATT and CDR2 SNEGSKA (reference sequence). This CDR3 region has 14 residues. The CDR3 loop reads CSAEGRRGGGELFF.

The chain employs TRBV29-1 and TRBJ2-7; TCRdb returns TRBD1, unconfirmable since there is no DNA. This CDR3 is 13 amino acids long. Germline-derived CDR1 and CDR2 are SQVTM and ANQGSEA. CDR3 sequence: CSVDAGSGYEQYF.

The chain carries TRBV28 and TRBJ2-5; TCRdb names TRBD1, which stays unverified in the absence of DNA. The germline CDR1 and CDR2 sequences are MDHEN and SYDVKM. The CDR3 spans 17 residues. The CDR3 here is CASSLWAPLTGRETQYF.

The V and J genes are TRBV5-1 and TRBJ2-7; TCRdb gives TRBD1 as the D gene, but with no DNA this cannot be confirmed. The germline gives CDR1 SGHRS, CDR2 YFSETQ. The length of the CDR3 is 14 residues. The CDR3 region is CASSLAGGAYEQYF.

The V call is TRBV24-1, the J call TRBJ2-1. The length of the CDR3 is 17 residues. CDR1 KGHDR and CDR2 SFDVKD come from the germline V gene. CDR3 amino acids: CATSASVSADSYNEQFF.

The rearrangement joins TRBV5-5 to TRBJ2-2. The CDR3 consists of 16 residues. Per germline, CDR1 SGHKS and CDR2 YYEKEE (reference sequence). The CDR3 sequence is CASSLASGFHTGELFF.

The chain uses TRBV12-3 or TRBV12-4 and TRBJ1-5; TCRdb returns TRBD1, unconfirmable since there is no DNA. This CDR3 has 13 residues. This chain's CDR3 is CASSLGVTQPQHF.

CDR3 loop: CASIGDTLNTEAFF. The chain has TRBV6-2 or TRBV6-3 and TRBJ1-1; TCRdb's assignment of TRBD1 cannot be checked, as there is no DNA. Germline V gene lookup returns CDR1 MNHEY and CDR2 SVGEGT. The CDR3 is 14 residues long.

V usage is TRBV5-1 and J usage is TRBJ1-5. The CDR3 is 14 amino acids. Germline CDR1 is SGHRS and CDR2 is YFSETQ. The CDR3 loop is CASSSGLSDQPQHF.